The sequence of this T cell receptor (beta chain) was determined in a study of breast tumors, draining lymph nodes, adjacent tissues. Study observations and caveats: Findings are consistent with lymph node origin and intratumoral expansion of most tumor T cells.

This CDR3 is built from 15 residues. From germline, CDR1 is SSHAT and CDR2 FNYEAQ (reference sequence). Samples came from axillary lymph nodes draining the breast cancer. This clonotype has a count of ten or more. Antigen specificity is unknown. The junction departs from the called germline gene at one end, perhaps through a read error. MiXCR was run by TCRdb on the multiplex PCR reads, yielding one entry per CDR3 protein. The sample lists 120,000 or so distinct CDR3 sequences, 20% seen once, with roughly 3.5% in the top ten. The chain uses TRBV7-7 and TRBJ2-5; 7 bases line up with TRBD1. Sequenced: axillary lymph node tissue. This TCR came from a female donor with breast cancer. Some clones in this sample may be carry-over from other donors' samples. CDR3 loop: CASSARDRAGETQYF. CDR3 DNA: TGTGCTAGCAGCGCCCGAGACAGGGCCGGAGAGACCCAGTACTTC.